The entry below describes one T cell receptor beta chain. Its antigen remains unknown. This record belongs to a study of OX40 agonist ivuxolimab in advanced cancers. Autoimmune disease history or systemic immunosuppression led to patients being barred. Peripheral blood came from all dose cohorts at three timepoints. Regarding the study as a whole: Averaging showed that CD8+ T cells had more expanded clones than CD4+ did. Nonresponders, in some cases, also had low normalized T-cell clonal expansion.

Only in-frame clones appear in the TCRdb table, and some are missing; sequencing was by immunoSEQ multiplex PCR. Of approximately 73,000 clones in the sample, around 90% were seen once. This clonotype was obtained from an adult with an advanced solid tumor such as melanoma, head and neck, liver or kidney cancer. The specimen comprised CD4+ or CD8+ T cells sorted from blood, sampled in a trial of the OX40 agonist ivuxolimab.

The CDR3 coding sequence is TGTGCCAGCAGTGAACTGGGAAATCGGGGCGAGCAGTACTTC. Translation gives CASSELGNRGEQYF. The rearrangement joins TRBV25-1 to TRBJ2-7, with a possible D match to TRBD2 (5 bases). V dropped 2 bases and J dropped 6 bases, with 14 bases sitting between them. There are 14 residues in the CDR3. Germline CDR1 and CDR2: MGHDK and SYGVNS.